This TCR beta chain is drawn from a study of regulatory T cells in long-lasting Graves disease. Time point defined: newly diagnosed GD, antithyroid drugs for less than 3 months. Researchers made the TCR library from RNA that was extracted from PBMCs. V dropped 3 bases and J dropped 5 bases, with 19 bases sitting between them. CDR3 length: 15 residues. Per germline, CDR1 DFQATT and CDR2 SNEGSKA (reference sequence). The authors built TCR beta libraries using iRepertoire HTBI primers and Arm-PCR of CDR3 regions. MiXCR, run by TCRdb on the multiplex PCR reads, gives a single entry per CDR3 protein. The sample shows over 500,000 distinct CDR3 sequences, around 15% of them seen only once. In addition, the sample was reused for a study of T cells in Graves' hyperthyroidism and ophthalmopathy.

The gene calls are TRBV20-1 and TRBJ1-1, with D possibly being TRBD1 (6 bases). The sample here was peripheral blood mononuclear cells (PBMCs), taken at new diagnosis, from a patient treated with antithyroid drugs. The clonotype originates from a woman aged 25 to 39 with Graves disease. Here the CDR3 reads CSASPPRGARTEAFF. The CDR3 DNA reads TGCAGTGCTAGCCCGCCGAGGGGGGCTAGGACTGAAGCTTTCTTT.